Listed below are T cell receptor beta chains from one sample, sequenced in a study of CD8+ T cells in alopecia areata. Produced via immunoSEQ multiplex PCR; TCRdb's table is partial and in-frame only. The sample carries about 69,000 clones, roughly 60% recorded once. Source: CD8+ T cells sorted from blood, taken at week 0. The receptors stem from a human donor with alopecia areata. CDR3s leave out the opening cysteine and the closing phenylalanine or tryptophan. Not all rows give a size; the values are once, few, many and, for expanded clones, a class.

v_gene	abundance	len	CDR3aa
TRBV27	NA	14	ASSSIPAPIDYEQY
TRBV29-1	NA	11	SGQSTGEVGYT
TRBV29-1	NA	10	SVRTGGNEQY
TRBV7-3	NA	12	ASSLIGVGETQY
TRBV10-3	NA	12	AISEALDSYEQY
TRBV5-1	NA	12	ASSLGIGQETQY
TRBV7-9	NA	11	ASSFPASYEQY
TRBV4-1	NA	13	ASTGGGPNTGELF
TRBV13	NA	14	ASSRGQGKERFEAF
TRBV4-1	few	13	ASSQWHLRGQPQH
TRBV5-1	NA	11	ASSNRQTYEQY
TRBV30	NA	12	AWSPGQAVKGYT
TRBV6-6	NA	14	ASSHTGYSGANVLT
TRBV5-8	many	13	ASSLDPTFSYEQY
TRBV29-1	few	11	SVEQGGVYEQY
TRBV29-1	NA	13	SVATGQGASDTQY
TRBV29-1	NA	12	SVEEDRARETQY
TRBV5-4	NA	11	ASSPSSYNEQF
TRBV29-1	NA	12	SVPSAGGRNEQF
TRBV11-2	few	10	ASSSTVLEAF